This TCR beta chain was sequenced in a study of T cell responses to AZD1222 COVID-19 vaccine. Measured with immunoSEQ multiplex PCR; TCRdb has only the in-frame clones, and not every one. The repertoire holds 100,000 to 150,000 clones, approximately 91% seen once, with around 1% in the top ten. Per the germline V gene, CDR1 is LNHDA and CDR2 is SQIVND (reference sequence). This CDR3 is built from 17 residues. With V trimmed by 2 bases and J by 4 bases, 10 bases remained unmatched. V and J are TRBV19 and TRBJ1-2; 10 nucleotides match TRBD1. The starting material was peripheral blood, obtained 28 days after the second AZD1222 dose. The TCR comes from an adult who received the AZD1222 COVID-19 vaccine. The CDR3 spells CASSITGTGAQGYGYTF. CDR3 DNA: TGTGCCAGTAGTATAACCGGGACAGGGGCCCAGGGCTATGGCTACACCTTC. Full variable domain (rest looked up from reference TRBV19 and TRBJ1-2): DGGITQSPKYLFRKEGQNVTLSCEQNLNHDAMYWYRQDPGQGLRLIYYSQIVNDFQKGDIAEGYSVSREKKESFPLTVTSAQKNPTAFYLCASSITGTGAQGYGYTFGSGTRLTVV.